This T cell receptor beta chain was sequenced for a study of CD8 T cells in Susac syndrome. Reverse transcription of roughly 0.45 to 1 ug RNA used random hexamers. An immunoSEQ multiplex PCR amplified TCR beta CDR3 over 54 Vbeta and 13 Jbeta. TCRdb redid the calling of the immunoSEQ multiplex PCR reads with MiXCR, one entry per CDR3 protein. The sample consists of around 140,000 distinct CDR3 sequences, 80% to 85% of them appearing once. Blood CD8+ and CD4+ T cells underwent high-throughput TCR beta sequencing. The TEMRA cells underwent FACS enrichment, while the CD8+ and CD4+ T cells underwent negative isolation. V was trimmed by 3 bases and J by 0 bases, leaving 8 bases between them. The CDR3 loop spans 15 amino acids. CDR1 and CDR2 from the germline V gene are SGHAT and FQDESV (reference sequence).

The receptor was derived from a human donor with multiple sclerosis. The source material was CD8+ T cells from PBMCs. This chain joins TRBV11-1 and TRBJ2-2, with D uncertain. The CDR3 sequence is CASSFGSANTGELFF. The CDR3, as DNA: TGTGCCAGCAGCTTCGGCAGCGCGAACACCGGGGAGCTGTTTTTT. Combining the CDR3 with reference TRBV11-1 and TRBJ2-2 gives the whole variable domain EAEVAQSPRYKITEKSQAVAFWCDPISGHATLYWYRQILGQGPELLVQFQDESVVDDSQLPKDRFSAERLKGVDSTLKIQPAELGDSAMYLCASSFGSANTGELFFGEGSRLTVL.